Sequencing of this T cell receptor (beta chain) was carried out in a study of shared clonotypes between healthy human individuals. The CDR3 runs 14 residues. Per germline, CDR1 MDHEN and CDR2 SYDVKM. Trimming stripped 2 bases from V and 4 bases from J, with 12 bases between. Around 90 million PBMCs served as the genomic DNA source for unsorted samples. Unsorted PBMC samples were amplified in replicate PCRs containing roughly 300 ng DNA, about 30,000 T cell genomes. What was sequenced on ten immunoSEQ deep assay plates was unsorted PBMC DNA. In the original processing: For the immunoSEQ data, sequences were junction-only without quality scores, so filtering differed. Data came from immunoSEQ multiplex PCR; TCRdb stores just in-frame clones and leaves some out. That table is the source of V, J and clone size, and D and trimming were worked out from the DNA. The data show fewer than 650,000 clones, 70% to 80% seen once.

The source is a woman in her thirties or forties in good health. Some clones in this sample may be carry-over from other donors' samples. This chain connects TRBV28 to TRBJ2-7; D is undetermined. The specimen sequenced was PBMCs. The chain's CDR3 is CASSLNQNHYEQYF. CDR3 nucleotide sequence: TGTGCCAGCAGTTTAAATCAGAATCATTACGAGCAGTACTTC. Using reference TRBV28 and TRBJ2-7 for the parts outside the CDR3, the full variable domain is DVKVTQSSRYLVKRTGEKVFLECVQDMDHENMFWYRQDPGLGLRLIYFSYDVKMKEKGDIPEGYSVSREKKERFSLILESASTNQTSMYLCASSLNQNHYEQYFGPGTRLTVT.